These 15 T cell receptor beta chains were sequenced from one sample in a study of metastatic and nonmetastatic thyroid tumors. MiXCR was used by TCRdb to re-call the PCR reads. The sample holds 5,500 to 7,000 clones; more than 30% are singletons and the top ten take over 15%. The entire patient cohort was treatment-naive prior to thyroid surgery. Sample: adjacent normal tissue. The receptor set was obtained from a female donor with papillary thyroid cancer or a benign thyroid nodule (not recorded which). Some clones in this sample may be carry-over from other donors' samples.

The chain joins TRBV2 to TRBJ1-2, with TRBD1 identical over 9 bases. The CDR3 contains 14 residues. After removal of 0 bases from V and 8 bases from J, the junction contained 4 bases not matched to a gene. The germline gives CDR1 SNHLY, CDR2 FYNNEI. The chain's CDR3 is CASSEAGTGIGYTF. The CDR3 DNA is TGTGCCAGCAGTGAAGCCGGGACAGGGATAGGCTACACCTTC.

The CDR3 sequence: CAWSKSLEQYF. The CDR3 nucleotides are TGTGCCTGGAGTAAGTCTCTCGAGCAGTACTTC. V gene TRBV30 combines with J gene TRBJ2-7; D unclear. Germline-derived CDR1 and CDR2 are GTSNPN and SVGIG (reference sequence). The V end was cut by 2 bases, the J end by 6 bases, with 8 bases between. The CDR3 is 11 amino acids.

This clone is deemed large. V is TRBV2 and J is TRBJ2-3, with a weak D call TRBD2 (7 bases). CDR1 and CDR2 (germline): SNHLY, FYNNEI. Deletions cut 10 bases from V and 0 bases from J, with 11 bases between. CDR3 size: 13 residues. The CDR3 sequence is CAKGGASTDTQYF. The CDR3 DNA reads TGTGCCAAGGGGGGGGCGAGCACAGATACGCAGTATTTT.

Within the sample, this clone is large. The V and J genes are TRBV5-1 and TRBJ2-7; D gene uncertain. This CDR3 spans 13 amino acids. V shed 4 bases and J shed 3 bases, with 11 bases lying between them. Germline-derived CDR1 and CDR2 are SGHRS and YFSETQ. The CDR3 DNA is TGCGCCAGCAGCCCCGACGAGGTCTACGAGCAGTACTTC. It is translated as CASSPDEVYEQYF.

This clone was counted between two and nine times. The J gene is TRBJ2-7, the V gene TRBV6-1; TRBD2 matches 7 bases. Germline V CDR1 and CDR2: MNHNS, SASEGT. J was trimmed by 3 bases and V by 6 bases; bases with no gene match: 14. The CDR3 length is 16 residues. The CDR3 nucleotides read TGTGCCAGCAGCGAAATCGGGGGAGGGCCTTTCTACGAGCAGTACTTC. Translating it yields CASSEIGGGPFYEQYF.

This clone appeared once. The chain carries TRBV11-2 and TRBJ2-3, with 11 bases aligning to TRBD2. With V trimmed by 5 bases and J by 2 bases, 6 bases remained unmatched. This CDR3 contains 16 residues. Germline values: CDR1 SGHAT, CDR2 FQNNGV. DNA for the CDR3: TGTGCCAGCAGCCCGCGACTAGCGGGAACCACAGATACGCAGTATTTT. Translation gives CASSPRLAGTTDTQYF.

This clone was counted only a few times. This sequence joins TRBV6-4 and TRBJ2-3; D gene unclear. Germline values: CDR1 MRHNA, CDR2 SNTAGT. This CDR3 is 13 amino acids long. With 2 bases removed from V and 3 bases from J, the gap between germline ends came to 6 bases. The chain's CDR3 is CASSDRETDTQYF. In DNA, the CDR3 is TGTGCCAGCAGTGACAGAGAGACAGATACGCAGTATTTT.

In this sample, this clone turned up once. V gene TRBV2 combines with J gene TRBJ1-2, with D unclear. Germline V gene lookup returns CDR1 SNHLY and CDR2 FYNNEI. Trimming shortened V by 5 bases and J by 4 bases, and 5 bases separated the two germline ends. This CDR3 contains 11 residues. The CDR3 protein is CASSYSYGYTF. The CDR3 DNA is TGTGCCAGCAGTTACAGCTATGGCTACACCTTC.

The chain employs TRBV28 and TRBJ2-7; a weak D match, TRBD1 (5 bases). The CDR3 runs to 12 residues. V was trimmed by 5 bases and J by 2 bases, leaving 7 bases between them. Germline V gene sequence: CDR1 MDHEN, CDR2 SYDVKM. CDR3 residues: CASSRQPYEQYF. The CDR3 bases are TGTGCCAGCAGTCGACAGCCCTACGAGCAGTACTTC.

A few counts support this clone. The J gene is TRBJ2-7, the V gene TRBV6-4; 12 positions agree with TRBD2. The V segment lost 5 bases and the J segment 6 bases; nucleotides outside the gene matches: 8. The germline V gene has CDR1 MRHNA and CDR2 SNTAGT. The CDR3 spans 15 residues. CDR3 bases: TGTGCCAGCAGTAAAGGAGGGACTAGCGGGTTCGAGCAGTACTTC. Its translation is CASSKGGTSGFEQYF.

V and J are TRBV13 and TRBJ2-2; perhaps TRBD2 as D (5 bases). The V gene's germline CDR1 is PRHDT and CDR2 FYEKMQ (reference sequence). The CDR3 runs 16 residues. V lost 3 bases, J lost 4 bases, and 15 bases lay in between. The CDR3 DNA follows: TGTGCCAGCAGCTTTAGCCGCGGGTTGGGCACCGGGGAGCTGTTTTTT. This sequence encodes CASSFSRGLGTGELFF. The variable domain in full, with the rest retrieved from reference TRBV13 and TRBJ2-2, is AAGVIQSPRHLIKEKRETATLKCYPIPRHDTVYWYQQGPGQDPQFLISFYEKMQSDKGSIPDRFSAQQFSDYHSELNMSSLELGDSALYFCASSFSRGLGTGELFFGEGSRLTVL.

The V call is TRBV18, the J call TRBJ1-1, with D maybe TRBD1 (5 bases). Trimming took 4 bases from V and 1 from J, leaving 7 bases between them. Germline values: CDR1 KGHSH, CDR2 LQKENI. This CDR3 contains 13 residues. The CDR3 is CASSRTSNTEAFF. In DNA form, the CDR3 reads TGTGCCAGCTCACGGACATCGAACACTGAAGCTTTCTTT. Combining the CDR3 with reference TRBV18 and TRBJ1-1 gives the whole variable domain NAGVMQNPRHLVRRRGQEARLRCSPMKGHSHVYWYRQLPEEGLKFMVYLQKENIIDESGMPKERFSAEFPKEGPSILRIQQVVRGDSAAYFCASSRTSNTEAFFGQGTRLTVV.

The chain uses TRBV7-2 and TRBJ2-1, with TRBD2 identical over 9 bases. This CDR3 comprises 17 residues. V gave up 6 bases and J gave up 0 bases; unmatched junction bases: 9. Germline V gene data show CDR1 as SGHTA and CDR2 as FQGNSA. CDR3 protein: CASRSAGGPSSYNEQFF. The CDR3 DNA reads TGTGCCAGCAGGTCAGCGGGGGGCCCTAGCTCCTACAATGAGCAGTTCTTC.

The rearrangement uses TRBV7-2 and TRBJ2-4; D not certain. V was cut by 5 bases and J by 3 bases, with 20 bases left in between. Germline V gene sequence: CDR1 SGHTA, CDR2 FQGNSA. The CDR3 is made up of 17 amino acids. This chain's CDR3 is CASSPDVYFIDKNIQYF. In DNA, the CDR3 is TGTGCCAGCAGCCCCGATGTGTACTTTATAGACAAAAACATTCAGTACTTC.

This chain joins TRBV11-1 and TRBJ2-7, with D possibly TRBD1 on 6 matching bases. Germline CDR1 reads SGHAT; CDR2 reads FQDESV (reference sequence). With 3 bases removed from V and 2 bases from J, the gap between germline ends came to 20 bases. The CDR3 is 17 amino acids. The CDR3 region is CASSFAGDGVPTYEQYF. In DNA, the CDR3 is TGTGCCAGCAGCTTCGCAGGGGACGGAGTACCTACCTACGAGCAGTACTTC.